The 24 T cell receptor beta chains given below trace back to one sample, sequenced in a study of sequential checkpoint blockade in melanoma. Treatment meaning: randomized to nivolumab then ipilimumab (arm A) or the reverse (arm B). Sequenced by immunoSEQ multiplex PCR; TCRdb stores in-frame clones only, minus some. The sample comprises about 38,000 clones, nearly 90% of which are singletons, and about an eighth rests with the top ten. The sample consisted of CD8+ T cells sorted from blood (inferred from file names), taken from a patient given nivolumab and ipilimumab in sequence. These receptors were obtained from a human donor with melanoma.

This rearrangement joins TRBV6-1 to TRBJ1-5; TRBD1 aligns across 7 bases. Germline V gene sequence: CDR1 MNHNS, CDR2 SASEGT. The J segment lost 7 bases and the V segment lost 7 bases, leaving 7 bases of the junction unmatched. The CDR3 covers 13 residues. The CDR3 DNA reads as TGTGCCAGCAAGTACAGGGGCGGGCAGCCCCAGCATTTT. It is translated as CASKYRGGQPQHF.

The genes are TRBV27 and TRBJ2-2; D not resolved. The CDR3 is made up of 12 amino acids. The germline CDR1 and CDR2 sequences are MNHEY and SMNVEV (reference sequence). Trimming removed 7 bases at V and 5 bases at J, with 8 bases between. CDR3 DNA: TGTGCCAGCATCTCCCAGACCGGGGAGCTGTTTTTT. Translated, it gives CASISQTGELFF.

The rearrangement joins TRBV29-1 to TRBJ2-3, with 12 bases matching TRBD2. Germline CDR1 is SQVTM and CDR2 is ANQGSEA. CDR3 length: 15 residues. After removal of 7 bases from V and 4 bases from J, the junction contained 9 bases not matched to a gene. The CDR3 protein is CSAETSGRSADTQYF. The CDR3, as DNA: TGCAGCGCAGAGACTAGCGGGAGATCGGCAGATACGCAGTATTTT.

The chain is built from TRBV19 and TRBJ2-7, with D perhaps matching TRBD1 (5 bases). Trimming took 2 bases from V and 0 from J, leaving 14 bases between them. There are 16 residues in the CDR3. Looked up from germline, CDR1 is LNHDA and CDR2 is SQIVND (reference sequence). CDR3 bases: TGTGCCAGTAGTATAAAAGGGGCCTACCTCTCCTACGAGCAGTACTTC. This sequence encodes CASSIKGAYLSYEQYF. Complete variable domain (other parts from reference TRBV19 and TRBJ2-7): DGGITQSPKYLFRKEGQNVTLSCEQNLNHDAMYWYRQDPGQGLRLIYYSQIVNDFQKGDIAEGYSVSREKKESFPLTVTSAQKNPTAFYLCASSIKGAYLSYEQYFGPGTRLTVT.

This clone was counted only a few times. The CDR3 region is CASSMGGAYEQYF. The CDR3 region has the DNA TGTGCCAGTAGTATGGGCGGGGCCTACGAGCAGTACTTC. The chain combines TRBV19 with TRBJ2-7, with D possibly being TRBD2 (6 bases). V lost 3 bases to trimming and J lost 2 bases, with 8 bases between them. The CDR3 is 13 residues long. The V gene's germline CDR1 is LNHDA and CDR2 SQIVND (reference sequence).

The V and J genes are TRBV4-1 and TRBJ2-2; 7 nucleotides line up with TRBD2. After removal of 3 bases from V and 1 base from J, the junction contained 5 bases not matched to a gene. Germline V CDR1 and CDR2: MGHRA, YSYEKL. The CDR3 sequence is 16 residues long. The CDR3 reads CASSHRTRGNTGELFF. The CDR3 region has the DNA TGCGCCAGCAGCCACCGGACTAGAGGGAACACCGGGGAGCTGTTTTTT.

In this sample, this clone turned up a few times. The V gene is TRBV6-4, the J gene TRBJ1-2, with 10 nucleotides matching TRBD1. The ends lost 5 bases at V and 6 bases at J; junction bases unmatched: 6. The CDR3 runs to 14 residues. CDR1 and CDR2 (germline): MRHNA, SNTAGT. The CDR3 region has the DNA TGTGCCAGCAGTTTGGGACAGGGGAATAATGGCTACACCTTC. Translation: CASSLGQGNNGYTF.

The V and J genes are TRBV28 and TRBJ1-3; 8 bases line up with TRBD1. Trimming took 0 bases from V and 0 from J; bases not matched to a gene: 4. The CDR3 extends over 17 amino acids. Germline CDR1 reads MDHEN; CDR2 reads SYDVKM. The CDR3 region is CASSLWDRDDSGNTIYF. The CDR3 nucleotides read TGTGCCAGCAGTTTATGGGACAGGGATGACTCTGGAAACACCATATATTTT.

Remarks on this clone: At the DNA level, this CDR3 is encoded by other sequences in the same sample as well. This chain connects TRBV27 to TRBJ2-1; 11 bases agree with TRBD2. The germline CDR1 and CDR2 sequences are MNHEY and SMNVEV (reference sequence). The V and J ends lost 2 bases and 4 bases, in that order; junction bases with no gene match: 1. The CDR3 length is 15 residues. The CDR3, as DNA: TGTGCCAGCAGTTTAGGACTAGCGGGTTACAATGAGCAGTTCTTC. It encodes CASSLGLAGYNEQFF.

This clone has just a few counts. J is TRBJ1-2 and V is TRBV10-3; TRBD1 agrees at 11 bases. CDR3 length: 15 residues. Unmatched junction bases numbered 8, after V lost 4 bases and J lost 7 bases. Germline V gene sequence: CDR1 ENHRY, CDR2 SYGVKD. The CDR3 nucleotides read TGTGCCATCAGTGGCGGACAGGGGGCTGATCGTGGCTACACCTTC. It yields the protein CAISGGQGADRGYTF.

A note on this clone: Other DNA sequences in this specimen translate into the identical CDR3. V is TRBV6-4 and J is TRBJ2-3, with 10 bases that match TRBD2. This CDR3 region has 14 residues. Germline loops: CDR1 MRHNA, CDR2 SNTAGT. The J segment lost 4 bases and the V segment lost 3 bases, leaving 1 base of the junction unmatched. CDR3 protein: CASSELAGADTQYF. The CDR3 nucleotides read TGTGCCAGCAGTGAGCTAGCGGGAGCAGATACGCAGTATTTT.

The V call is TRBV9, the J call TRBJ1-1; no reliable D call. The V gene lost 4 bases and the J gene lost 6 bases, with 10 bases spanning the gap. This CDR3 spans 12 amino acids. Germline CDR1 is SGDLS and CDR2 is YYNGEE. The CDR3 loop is CASSPIRAEAFF. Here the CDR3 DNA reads TGTGCCAGCAGCCCGATTCGAGCTGAAGCTTTCTTT.

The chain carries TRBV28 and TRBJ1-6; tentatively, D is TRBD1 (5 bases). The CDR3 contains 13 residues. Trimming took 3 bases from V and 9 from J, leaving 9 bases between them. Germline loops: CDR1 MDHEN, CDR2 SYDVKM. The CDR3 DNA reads TGTGCCAGCAGTTTGGGGGGTTCTTCACCCCTCCACTTT. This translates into CASSLGGSSPLHF.

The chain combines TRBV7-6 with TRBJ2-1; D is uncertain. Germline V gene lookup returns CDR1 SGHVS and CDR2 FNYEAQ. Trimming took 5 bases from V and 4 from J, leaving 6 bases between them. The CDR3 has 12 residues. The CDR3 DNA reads TGTGCCAGCAGCCAGACTTACAATGAGCAGTTCTTC. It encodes CASSQTYNEQFF.

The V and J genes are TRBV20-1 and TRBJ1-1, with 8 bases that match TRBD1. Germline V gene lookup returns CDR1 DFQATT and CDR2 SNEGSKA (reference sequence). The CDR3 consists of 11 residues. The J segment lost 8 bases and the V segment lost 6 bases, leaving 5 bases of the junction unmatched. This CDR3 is CSAPGTGEAFF. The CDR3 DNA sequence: TGCAGTGCCCCCGGGACAGGAGAAGCTTTCTTT.

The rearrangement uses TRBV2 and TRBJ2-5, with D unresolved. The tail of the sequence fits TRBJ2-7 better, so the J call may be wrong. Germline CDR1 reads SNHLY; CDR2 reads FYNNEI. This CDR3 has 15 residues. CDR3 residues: CASSAPITGDYEQYF. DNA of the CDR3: TGTGCCAGCAGCGCACCAATCACGGGCGACTACGAGCAGTACTTC.

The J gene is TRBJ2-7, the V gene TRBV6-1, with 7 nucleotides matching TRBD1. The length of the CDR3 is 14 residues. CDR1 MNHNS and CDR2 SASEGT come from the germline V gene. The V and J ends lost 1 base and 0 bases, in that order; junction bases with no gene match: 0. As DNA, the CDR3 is TGTGCCAGCAGTGAAGGGGACAGCTCCTACGAGCAGTACTTC. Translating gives CASSEGDSSYEQYF.

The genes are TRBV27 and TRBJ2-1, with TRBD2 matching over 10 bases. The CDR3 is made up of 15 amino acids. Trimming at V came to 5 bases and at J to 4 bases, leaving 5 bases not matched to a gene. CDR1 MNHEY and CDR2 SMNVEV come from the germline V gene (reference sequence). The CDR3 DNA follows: TGTGCCAGCAGTCCCGGGACTAGCGCGTACAATGAGCAGTTCTTC. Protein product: CASSPGTSAYNEQFF.

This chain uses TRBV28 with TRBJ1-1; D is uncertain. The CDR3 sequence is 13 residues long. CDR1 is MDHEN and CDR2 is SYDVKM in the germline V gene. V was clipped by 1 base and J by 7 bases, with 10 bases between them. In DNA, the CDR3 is TGTGCCAGCAGTTTATTCCGGGGAGGTGAAGCTTTCTTT. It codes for CASSLFRGGEAFF.

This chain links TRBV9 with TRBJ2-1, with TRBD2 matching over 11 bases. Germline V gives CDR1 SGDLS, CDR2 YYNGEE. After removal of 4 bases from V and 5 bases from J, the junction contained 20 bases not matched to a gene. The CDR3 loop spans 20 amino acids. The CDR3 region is CASSLSEVLGRGLADNEQFF. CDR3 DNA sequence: TGTGCCAGCAGCTTGAGCGAGGTTTTGGGTAGGGGACTAGCGGACAATGAGCAGTTCTTC.

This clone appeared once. The CDR3 region is CASSLAPTAYEQYF. DNA of the CDR3: TGTGCCAGCAGTTTAGCCCCTACAGCCTACGAGCAGTACTTC. The chain employs TRBV27 and TRBJ2-7; D gene unclear. Trimming removed 2 bases from V and 2 bases from J, with 10 bases in between. CDR1 and CDR2 (germline): MNHEY, SMNVEV (reference sequence). The CDR3 extends over 14 amino acids.

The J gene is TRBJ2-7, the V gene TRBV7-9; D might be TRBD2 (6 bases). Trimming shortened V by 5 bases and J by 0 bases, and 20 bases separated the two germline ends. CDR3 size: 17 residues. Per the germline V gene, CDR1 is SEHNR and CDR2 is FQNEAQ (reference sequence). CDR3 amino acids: CASSPRFAGLGSYEQYF. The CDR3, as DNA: TGTGCCAGCAGCCCCAGATTTGCGGGGTTAGGCTCCTACGAGCAGTACTTC.

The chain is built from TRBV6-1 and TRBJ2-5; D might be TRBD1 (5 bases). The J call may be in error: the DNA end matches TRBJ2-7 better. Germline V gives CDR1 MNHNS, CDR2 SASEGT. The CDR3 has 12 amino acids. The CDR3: CASRLQDYEQYF. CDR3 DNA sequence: TGTGCCAGCAGATTACAGGATTACGAGCAGTACTTC.

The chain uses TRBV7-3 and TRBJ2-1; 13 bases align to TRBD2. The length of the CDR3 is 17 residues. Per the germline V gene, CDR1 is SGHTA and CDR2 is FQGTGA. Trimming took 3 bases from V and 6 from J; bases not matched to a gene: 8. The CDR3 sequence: CASSFSPGLAGFNEQFF. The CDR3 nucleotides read TGTGCCAGCAGCTTTAGTCCGGGACTAGCGGGGTTCAATGAGCAGTTCTTC.